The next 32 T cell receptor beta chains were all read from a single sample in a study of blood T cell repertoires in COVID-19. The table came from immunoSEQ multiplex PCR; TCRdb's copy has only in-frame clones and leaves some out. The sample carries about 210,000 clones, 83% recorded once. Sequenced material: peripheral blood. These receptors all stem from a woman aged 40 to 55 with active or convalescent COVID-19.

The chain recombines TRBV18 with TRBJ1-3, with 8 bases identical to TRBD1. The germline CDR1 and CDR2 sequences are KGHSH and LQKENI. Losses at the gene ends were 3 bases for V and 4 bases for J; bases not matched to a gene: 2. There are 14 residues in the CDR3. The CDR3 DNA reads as TGTGCCAGCTCACCCGACAGGGGAGGAAACACCATATATTTT. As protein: CASSPDRGGNTIYF.

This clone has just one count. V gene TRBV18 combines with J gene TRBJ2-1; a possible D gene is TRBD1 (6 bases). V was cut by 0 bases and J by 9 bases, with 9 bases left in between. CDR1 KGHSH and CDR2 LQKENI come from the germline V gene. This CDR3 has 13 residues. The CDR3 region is CASSPPGASEQFF. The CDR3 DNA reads TGTGCCAGCTCACCACCGGGGGCAAGTGAGCAGTTCTTC.

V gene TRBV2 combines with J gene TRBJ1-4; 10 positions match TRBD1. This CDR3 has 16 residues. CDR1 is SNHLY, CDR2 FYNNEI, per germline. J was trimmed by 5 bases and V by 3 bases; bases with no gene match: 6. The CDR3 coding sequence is TGTGCCAGCAGTGAGAAGGGACAGGGGAAAAATGAAAAACTGTTTTTT. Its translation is CASSEKGQGKNEKLFF.

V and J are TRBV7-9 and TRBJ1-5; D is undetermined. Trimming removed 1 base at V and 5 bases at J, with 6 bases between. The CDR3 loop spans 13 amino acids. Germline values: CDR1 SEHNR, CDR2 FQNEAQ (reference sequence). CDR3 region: CASSLVEDQPQHF. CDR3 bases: TGTGCCAGCAGCTTAGTCGAGGATCAGCCCCAGCATTTT.

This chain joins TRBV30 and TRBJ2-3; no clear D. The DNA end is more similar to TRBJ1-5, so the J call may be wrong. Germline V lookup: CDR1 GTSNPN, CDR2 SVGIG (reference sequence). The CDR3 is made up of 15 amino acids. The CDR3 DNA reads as TGTGCCTGGAGCCCCGTCGGATACCGCACAGATACGCAGCATTTT. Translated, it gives CAWSPVGYRTDTQHF.

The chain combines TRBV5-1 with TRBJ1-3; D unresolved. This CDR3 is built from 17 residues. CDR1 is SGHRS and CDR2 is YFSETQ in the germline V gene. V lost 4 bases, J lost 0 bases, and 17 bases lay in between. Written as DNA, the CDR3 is TGCGCCAGCAGCAAGGTCGGAGGGATAGGCTCTGGAAACACCATATATTTT. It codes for CASSKVGGIGSGNTIYF.

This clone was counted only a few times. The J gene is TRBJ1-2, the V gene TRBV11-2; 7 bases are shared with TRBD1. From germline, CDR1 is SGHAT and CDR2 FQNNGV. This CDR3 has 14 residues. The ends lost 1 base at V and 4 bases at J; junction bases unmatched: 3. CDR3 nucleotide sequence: TGTGCCAGCAGCTTAGTTGGGACAGCCTATGGCTACACCTTC. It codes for CASSLVGTAYGYTF. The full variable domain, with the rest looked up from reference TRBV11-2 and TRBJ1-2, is EAGVAQSPRYKIIEKRQSVAFWCNPISGHATLYWYQQILGQGPKLLIQFQNNGVVDDSQLPKDRFSAERLKGVDSTLKIQPAKLEDSAVYLCASSLVGTAYGYTFGSGTRLTVV.

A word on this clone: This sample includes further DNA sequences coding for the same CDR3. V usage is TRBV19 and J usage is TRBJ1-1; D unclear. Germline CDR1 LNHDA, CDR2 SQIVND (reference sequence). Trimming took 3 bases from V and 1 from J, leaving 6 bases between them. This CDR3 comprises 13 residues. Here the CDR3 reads CASSIGGNTEAFF. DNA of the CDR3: TGTGCCAGTAGTATCGGAGGGAACACTGAAGCTTTCTTT.

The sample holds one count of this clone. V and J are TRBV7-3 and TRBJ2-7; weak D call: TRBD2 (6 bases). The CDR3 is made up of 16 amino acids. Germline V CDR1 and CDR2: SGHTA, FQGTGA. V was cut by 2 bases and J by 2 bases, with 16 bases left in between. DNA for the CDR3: TGTGCCAGCAGCTTACACGGCGGGAACCAACCCTACGAGCAGTACTTC. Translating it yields CASSLHGGNQPYEQYF. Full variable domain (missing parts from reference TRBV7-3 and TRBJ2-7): GAGVSQTPSNKVTEKGKYVELRCDPISGHTALYWYRQSLGQGPEFLIYFQGTGAADDSGLPNDRFFAVRPEGSVSTLKIQRTERGDSAVYLCASSLHGGNQPYEQYFGPGTRLTVT.

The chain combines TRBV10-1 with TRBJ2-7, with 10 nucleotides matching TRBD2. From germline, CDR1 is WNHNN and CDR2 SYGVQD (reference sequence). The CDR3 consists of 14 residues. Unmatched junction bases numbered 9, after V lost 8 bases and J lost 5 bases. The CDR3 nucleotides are TGCGCCAGCTCCAAACTAGCGGGATTCAACGAGCAGTACTTC. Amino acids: CASSKLAGFNEQYF.

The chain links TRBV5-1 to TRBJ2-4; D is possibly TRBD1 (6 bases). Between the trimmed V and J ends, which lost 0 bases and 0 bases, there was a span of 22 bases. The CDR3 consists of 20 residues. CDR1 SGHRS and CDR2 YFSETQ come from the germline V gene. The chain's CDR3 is CASSLEKQGLDPLAKNIQYF. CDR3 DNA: TGCGCCAGCAGCTTGGAAAAACAGGGCCTTGACCCTCTAGCCAAAAACATTCAGTACTTC.

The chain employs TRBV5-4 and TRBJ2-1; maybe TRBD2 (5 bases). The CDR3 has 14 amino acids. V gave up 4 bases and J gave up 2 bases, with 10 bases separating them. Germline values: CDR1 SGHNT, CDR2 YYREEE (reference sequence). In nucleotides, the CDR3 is TGTGCCAGCAGCCCACGAGGGCCCTACAATGAGCAGTTCTTC. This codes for CASSPRGPYNEQFF.

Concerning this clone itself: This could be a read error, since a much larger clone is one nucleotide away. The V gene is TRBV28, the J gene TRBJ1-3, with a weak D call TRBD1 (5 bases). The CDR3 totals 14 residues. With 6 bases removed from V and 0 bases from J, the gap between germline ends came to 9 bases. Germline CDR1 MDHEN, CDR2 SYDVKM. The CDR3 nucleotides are TGTGCCAGCAGCCAGGGCAGCTCTGGAAACACCATATATTTT. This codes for CASSQGSSGNTIYF.

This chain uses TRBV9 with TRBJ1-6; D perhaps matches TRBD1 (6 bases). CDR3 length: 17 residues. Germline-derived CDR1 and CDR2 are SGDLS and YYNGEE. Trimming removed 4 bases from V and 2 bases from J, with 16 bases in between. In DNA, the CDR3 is TGTGCCAGCAGCTCGGCTAAGCGGACAGCCTATAATTCACCCCTCCACTTT. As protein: CASSSAKRTAYNSPLHF.

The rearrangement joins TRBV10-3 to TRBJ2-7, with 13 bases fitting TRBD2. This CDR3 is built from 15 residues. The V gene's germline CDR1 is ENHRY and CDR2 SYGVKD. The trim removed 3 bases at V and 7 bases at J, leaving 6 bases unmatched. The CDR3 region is CAISEYPGLAGEQYF. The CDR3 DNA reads TGTGCCATCAGTGAATATCCGGGACTAGCGGGGGAGCAGTACTTC.

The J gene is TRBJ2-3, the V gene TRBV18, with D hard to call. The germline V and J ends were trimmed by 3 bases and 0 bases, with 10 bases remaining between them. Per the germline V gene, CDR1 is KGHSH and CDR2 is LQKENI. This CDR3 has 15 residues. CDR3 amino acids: CASSPARPSTDTQYF. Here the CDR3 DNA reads TGTGCCAGCTCACCGGCGAGGCCTAGCACAGATACGCAGTATTTT.

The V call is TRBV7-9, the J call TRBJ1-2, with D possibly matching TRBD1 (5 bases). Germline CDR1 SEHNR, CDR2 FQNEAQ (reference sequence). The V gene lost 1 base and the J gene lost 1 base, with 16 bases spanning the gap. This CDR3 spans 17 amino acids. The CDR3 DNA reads TGTGCCAGCAGCTTAGTTCCCGGCAGGGCCTTTAACTATGGCTACACCTTC. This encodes CASSLVPGRAFNYGYTF.

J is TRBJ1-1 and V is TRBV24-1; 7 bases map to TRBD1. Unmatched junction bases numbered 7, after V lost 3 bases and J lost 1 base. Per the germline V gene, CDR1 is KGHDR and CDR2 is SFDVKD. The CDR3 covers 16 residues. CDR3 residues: CATSDTRTGTNTEAFF. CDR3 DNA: TGTGCCACCAGTGATACCCGGACAGGCACGAACACTGAAGCTTTCTTT.

The CDR3 sequence is CATSSPKAGLEQYF. The CDR3, as DNA: TGTGCCACCAGTTCCCCCAAAGCGGGGCTCGAGCAGTACTTC. The chain combines TRBV24-1 with TRBJ2-7; the match to TRBD2 covers 7 bases. From germline, CDR1 is KGHDR and CDR2 SFDVKD. This CDR3 contains 14 residues. Losses at the gene ends were 6 bases for V and 6 bases for J; bases not matched to a gene: 10.

The CDR3 sequence: CAISDPTPGYNEQFF. CDR3 in DNA: TGTGCCATCAGTGACCCGACTCCGGGGTACAATGAGCAGTTCTTC. The rearrangement uses TRBV10-3 and TRBJ2-1, with D possibly being TRBD2 (5 bases). The V gene lost 3 bases and the J gene lost 4 bases, with 13 bases spanning the gap. CDR1 is ENHRY and CDR2 is SYGVKD in the germline V gene. CDR3 length: 15 amino acids.

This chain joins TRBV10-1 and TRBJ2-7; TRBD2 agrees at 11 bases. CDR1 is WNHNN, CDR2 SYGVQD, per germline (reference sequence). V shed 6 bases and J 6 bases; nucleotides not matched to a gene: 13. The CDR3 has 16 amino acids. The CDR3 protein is CASSRGTSGQLREQYF. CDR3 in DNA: TGCGCCAGCAGCCGCGGGACTAGCGGTCAGCTTCGCGAGCAGTACTTC.

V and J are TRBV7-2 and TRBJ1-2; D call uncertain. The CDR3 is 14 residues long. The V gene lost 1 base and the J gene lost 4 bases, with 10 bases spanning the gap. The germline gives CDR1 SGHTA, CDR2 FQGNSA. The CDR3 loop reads CASSLVEGSYGYTF. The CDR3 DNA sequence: TGTGCCAGCAGCTTAGTCGAGGGCTCCTATGGCTACACCTTC.

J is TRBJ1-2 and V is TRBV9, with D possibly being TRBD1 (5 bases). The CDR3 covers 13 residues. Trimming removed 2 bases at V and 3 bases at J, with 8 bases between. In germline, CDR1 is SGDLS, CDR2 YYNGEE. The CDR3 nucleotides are TGTGCCAGCAGCGTCCGGGACTACTATGGCTACACCTTC. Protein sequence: CASSVRDYYGYTF.

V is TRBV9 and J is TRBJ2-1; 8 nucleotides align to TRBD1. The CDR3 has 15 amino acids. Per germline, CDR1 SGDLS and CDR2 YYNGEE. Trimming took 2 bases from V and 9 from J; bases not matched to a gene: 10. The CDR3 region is CASSVRTGLVSEQFF. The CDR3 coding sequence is TGTGCCAGCAGCGTGAGGACAGGGTTAGTGAGTGAGCAGTTCTTC.

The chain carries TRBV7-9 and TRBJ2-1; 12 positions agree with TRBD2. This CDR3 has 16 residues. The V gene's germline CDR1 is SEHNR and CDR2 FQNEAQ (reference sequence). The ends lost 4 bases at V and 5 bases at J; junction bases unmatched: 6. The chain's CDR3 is CASSSTSGRFHNEQFF. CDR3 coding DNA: TGTGCCAGCAGCTCGACTAGCGGGAGATTCCACAATGAGCAGTTCTTC.

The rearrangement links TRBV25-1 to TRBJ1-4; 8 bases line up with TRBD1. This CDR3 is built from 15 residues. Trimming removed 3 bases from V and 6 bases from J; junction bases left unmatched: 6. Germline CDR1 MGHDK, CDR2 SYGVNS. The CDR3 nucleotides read TGTGCCAGCAGTGATCTAGGACAGGGAGATGAAAAACTGTTTTTT. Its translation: CASSDLGQGDEKLFF.

This CDR3 is CASSIRGAAAYEQYF. The CDR3 DNA follows: TGTGCCAGTAGTATACGCGGGGCCGCAGCCTACGAGCAGTACTTC. The chain joins TRBV19 to TRBJ2-7; a possible D gene is TRBD2 (6 bases). The germline V and J ends were trimmed by 2 bases and 2 bases, with 13 bases remaining between them. Germline V CDR1 and CDR2: LNHDA, SQIVND (reference sequence). The CDR3 runs 15 residues.

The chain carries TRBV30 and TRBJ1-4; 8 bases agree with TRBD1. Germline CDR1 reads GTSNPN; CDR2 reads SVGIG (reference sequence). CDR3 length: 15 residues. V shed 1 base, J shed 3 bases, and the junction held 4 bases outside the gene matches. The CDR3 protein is CAWSDETGANEKLFF. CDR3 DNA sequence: TGTGCCTGGAGTGATGAGACAGGGGCTAATGAAAAACTGTTTTTT.

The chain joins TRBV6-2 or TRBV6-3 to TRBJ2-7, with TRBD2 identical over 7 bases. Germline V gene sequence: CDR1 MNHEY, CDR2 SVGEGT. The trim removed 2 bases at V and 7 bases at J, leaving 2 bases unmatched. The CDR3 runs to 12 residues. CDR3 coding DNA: TGTGCCAGCAGTTACGGAGCGGGGGAGCAGTACTTC. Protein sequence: CASSYGAGEQYF.

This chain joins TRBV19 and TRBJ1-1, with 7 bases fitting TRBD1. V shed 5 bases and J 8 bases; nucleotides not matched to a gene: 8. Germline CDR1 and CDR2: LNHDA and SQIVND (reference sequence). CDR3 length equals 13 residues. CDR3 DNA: TGTGCCAGTAGTCCCCGGGACAGAGGAGAAGCTTTCTTT. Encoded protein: CASSPRDRGEAFF.

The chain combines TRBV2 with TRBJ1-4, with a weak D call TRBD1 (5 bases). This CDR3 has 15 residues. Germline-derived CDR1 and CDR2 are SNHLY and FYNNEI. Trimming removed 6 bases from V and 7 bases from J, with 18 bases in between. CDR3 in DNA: TGTGCCAGCAGGAACGGGGGGTTTGGCCCTGAAAAACTGTTTTTT. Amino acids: CASRNGGFGPEKLFF.

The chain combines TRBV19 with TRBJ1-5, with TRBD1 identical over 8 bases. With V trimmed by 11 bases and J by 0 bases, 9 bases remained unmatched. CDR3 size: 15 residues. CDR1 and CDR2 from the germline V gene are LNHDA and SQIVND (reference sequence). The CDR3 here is CAGGQGGHSNQPQHF. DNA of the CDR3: TGTGCCGGAGGACAGGGCGGTCATAGCAATCAGCCCCAGCATTTT.